One sample yielded the 15 T cell receptor beta chains listed below, sequenced in a study of blood T cell repertoires in COVID-19. Data came from immunoSEQ multiplex PCR; TCRdb stores just in-frame clones and leaves some out. This repertoire shows some 110,000 clones, approximately 80% found once; its top ten account for 15%. Sequencing input: peripheral blood. All receptors derive from a woman at least 80 years old with acute or convalescent COVID-19.

This clone was counted once. V and J are TRBV24-1 and TRBJ2-3, with 10 bases lining up with TRBD2. CDR3 size: 18 residues. Germline CDR1 is KGHDR and CDR2 is SFDVKD. Unmatched junction bases numbered 9, after V lost 2 bases and J lost 2 bases. The CDR3, as DNA: TGTGCCACCAGTGATTCCCTAGCGGGAGTACCGCTCACAGATACGCAGTATTTT. Amino acid sequence: CATSDSLAGVPLTDTQYF.

The chain links TRBV6-5 to TRBJ1-3; a weak D match, TRBD1 (6 bases). The germline CDR1 and CDR2 sequences are MNHEY and SVGAGI. This CDR3 comprises 15 residues. V shed 0 bases and J shed 4 bases, with 10 bases lying between them. The CDR3 nucleotides read TGTGCCAGCAGTTACTCGTCGGACAGAGGAAACACCATATATTTT. Amino acids: CASSYSSDRGNTIYF.

This chain links TRBV4-1 with TRBJ1-3; TRBD1 matches 9 bases. The germline CDR1 and CDR2 sequences are MGHRA and YSYEKL. V was pared by 0 bases and J by 4 bases, with 7 bases of the junction left unmatched. The length of the CDR3 is 17 residues. The CDR3 DNA follows: TGCGCCAGCAGCCAAGATCCAGGGACAGGGAACGGAAACACCATATATTTT. This gives the protein CASSQDPGTGNGNTIYF.

This rearrangement joins TRBV6-4 to TRBJ2-3, with a possible D match to TRBD2 (5 bases). Trimming removed 7 bases from V and 6 bases from J, with 17 bases in between. Germline-derived CDR1 and CDR2 are MRHNA and SNTAGT. The CDR3 runs to 14 residues. DNA for the CDR3: TGTGCCAGCACCGACCCCTTAGCGACCGATACGCAGTATTTT. It encodes CASTDPLATDTQYF.

The genes are TRBV7-9 and TRBJ2-6, with D possibly being TRBD2 (7 bases). Germline lookup yields CDR1 SEHNR and CDR2 FQNEAQ (reference sequence). V was pared by 3 bases and J by 12 bases, with 15 bases between. This CDR3 is 14 amino acids long. The CDR3 bases are TGTGCCAGCAGCTTCACAGGGCCGGGGGGCGTCCTGACTTTC. It encodes CASSFTGPGGVLTF.

The chain uses TRBV19 and TRBJ2-5; D is unresolved. CDR3 length: 13 amino acids. Per germline, CDR1 LNHDA and CDR2 SQIVND (reference sequence). V lost 7 bases, J lost 2 bases, and 11 bases lay in between. This chain's CDR3 is CASTGDGQETQYF. Written as DNA, the CDR3 is TGTGCCAGTACTGGAGACGGTCAAGAGACCCAGTACTTC. Looking up the rest from reference TRBV19 and TRBJ2-5 gives the full variable domain: DGGITQSPKYLFRKEGQNVTLSCEQNLNHDAMYWYRQDPGQGLRLIYYSQIVNDFQKGDIAEGYSVSREKKESFPLTVTSAQKNPTAFYLCASTGDGQETQYFGPGTRLLVL.

As DNA, the CDR3 is TGTGCCAGCAGGATCCTTAGCTCCTACGAGCAGTACTTC. Protein sequence: CASRILSSYEQYF. The J gene is TRBJ2-7, the V gene TRBV27; D not resolved. Germline V gives CDR1 MNHEY, CDR2 SMNVEV (reference sequence). Trimming removed 6 bases at V and 0 bases at J, with 9 bases between. The CDR3 runs to 13 residues.

This clone was found a few times. This sequence joins TRBV10-3 and TRBJ1-3; 7 bases are shared with TRBD1. Germline V lookup: CDR1 ENHRY, CDR2 SYGVKD. This CDR3 is built from 14 residues. V was pared by 4 bases and J by 2 bases, with 2 bases of the junction left unmatched. The CDR3: CAISVGTAGNTIYF. CDR3 sequence (DNA): TGTGCCATCAGTGTGGGGACAGCTGGAAACACCATATATTTT.

The chain couples TRBV7-2 to TRBJ2-7, with 11 bases aligning to TRBD2. CDR3 size: 16 residues. Trimming cost V 5 bases and J 2 bases; bases outside gene matches: 8. In germline, CDR1 is SGHTA, CDR2 FQGNSA. CDR3 in amino acids: CASSPAGTSGPYEQYF. The CDR3 DNA reads TGTGCCAGCAGCCCGGCCGGGACTAGCGGACCCTACGAGCAGTACTTC.

The chain combines TRBV9 with TRBJ1-3, with D tentatively TRBD1 (5 bases). Trimming shortened V by 5 bases and J by 7 bases, and 10 bases separated the two germline ends. This CDR3 is built from 12 residues. From germline, CDR1 is SGDLS and CDR2 YYNGEE. CDR3 nucleotides: TGTGCCAGCAGGGGGAGGGACAACACCATATATTTT. It encodes CASRGRDNTIYF.

The rearrangement uses TRBV18 and TRBJ2-3; D perhaps matches TRBD2 (6 bases). The germline gives CDR1 KGHSH, CDR2 LQKENI. Between the trimmed V and J ends, which lost 1 base and 2 bases, there was a span of 10 bases. The CDR3 length is 15 residues. CDR3 residues: CASSPLGGDTDTQYF. The CDR3 nucleotides read TGTGCCAGCTCACCACTGGGCGGGGACACAGATACGCAGTATTTT.

This clone came up a few times. The chain links TRBV7-9 to TRBJ2-7, with TRBD1 identical over 8 bases. The trim removed 6 bases at V and 5 bases at J, leaving 9 bases unmatched. In germline, CDR1 is SEHNR, CDR2 FQNEAQ (reference sequence). The CDR3 extends over 14 amino acids. The CDR3 is CASSLDRGSDEQYV. The CDR3 nucleotides are TGTGCCAGCAGTCTCGACAGGGGAAGCGACGAGCAGTACGTC.

J is TRBJ2-7 and V is TRBV12-5; TRBD1 agrees at 9 bases. J lost 3 bases, V lost 4 bases, and 7 bases had no gene match. The CDR3 sequence is 15 residues long. CDR1 is LGHNT and CDR2 is FRNRAP in the germline V gene. The CDR3 DNA reads TGTGCTAGTGGTTCCGCCGGGACAGGGAACTACGAGCAGTACTTC. Protein: CASGSAGTGNYEQYF.

The J gene is TRBJ1-3, the V gene TRBV9; no definite D call. V lost 4 bases to trimming and J lost 0 bases, with 8 bases between them. Germline CDR1 is SGDLS and CDR2 is YYNGEE. There are 14 residues in the CDR3. CDR3 residues: CASSPQSSGNTIYF. Here the CDR3 DNA reads TGTGCCAGCAGCCCACAGAGCTCTGGAAACACCATATATTTT. The variable domain in full, with the rest retrieved from reference TRBV9 and TRBJ1-3, is DSGVTQTPKHLITATGQRVTLRCSPRSGDLSVYWYQQSLDQGLQFLIQYYNGEERAKGNILERFSAQQFPDLHSELNLSSLELGDSALYFCASSPQSSGNTIYFGEGSWLTVV.

This clone was seen only a few times. The V gene is TRBV19, the J gene TRBJ2-1; D might be TRBD1 (5 bases). Germline values: CDR1 LNHDA, CDR2 SQIVND (reference sequence). The CDR3 totals 15 residues. V dropped 3 bases and J dropped 4 bases, with 13 bases sitting between them. The CDR3 DNA reads as TGTGCCAGTAGTATGGTGGCACGACAGTACAATGAGCAGTTCTTC. Translating it yields CASSMVARQYNEQFF.